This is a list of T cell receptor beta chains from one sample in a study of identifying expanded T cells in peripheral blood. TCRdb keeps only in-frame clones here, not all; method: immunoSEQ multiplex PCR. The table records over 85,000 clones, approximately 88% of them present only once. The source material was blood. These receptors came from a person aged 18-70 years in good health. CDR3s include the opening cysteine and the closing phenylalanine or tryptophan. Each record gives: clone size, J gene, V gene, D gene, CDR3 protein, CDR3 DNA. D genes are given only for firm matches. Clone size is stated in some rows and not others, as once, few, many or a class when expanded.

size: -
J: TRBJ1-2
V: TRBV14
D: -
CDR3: CASGDGGGYTF
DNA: TGTGCCAGCGGAGATGGGGGAGGCTACACCTTC

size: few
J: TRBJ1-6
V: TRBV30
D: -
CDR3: CAWSPAQPLHF
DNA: TGTGCCTGGAGTCCGGCCCAACCCCTCCACTTT

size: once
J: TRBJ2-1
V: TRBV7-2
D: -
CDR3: CASTFPSNEQFF
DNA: TGTGCCAGCACCTTCCCTTCTAATGAGCAGTTCTTC

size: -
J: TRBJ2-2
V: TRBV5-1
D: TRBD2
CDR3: CASSLGLAGGPTGELFF
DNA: TGCGCCAGCAGCCTCGGACTAGCGGGAGGGCCCACCGGGGAGCTGTTTTTT

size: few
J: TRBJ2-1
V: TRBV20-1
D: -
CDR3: CSGAAYNEQFF
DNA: TGCAGTGGTGCGGCCTACAATGAGCAGTTCTTC

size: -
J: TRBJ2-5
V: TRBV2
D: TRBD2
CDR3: CASIGEGETQYF
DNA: TGTGCCAGCATTGGGGAGGGAGAGACCCAGTACTTC

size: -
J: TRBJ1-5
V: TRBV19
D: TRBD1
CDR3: CASSPRQGAFQPQHF
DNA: TGTGCCAGTAGTCCCCGACAGGGGGCATTTCAGCCCCAGCATTTT

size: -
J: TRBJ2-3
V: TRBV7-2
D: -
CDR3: CASALLTDTQYF
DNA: TGTGCCAGCGCGTTGCTTACAGATACGCAGTATTTT

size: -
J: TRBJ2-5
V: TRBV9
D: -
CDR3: CASSARMLAETQYF
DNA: TGTGCCAGCAGCGCCCGGATGCTAGCGGAGACCCAGTACTTC

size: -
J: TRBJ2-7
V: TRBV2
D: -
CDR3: CASSEDRAEGEQYF
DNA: TGTGCCAGCAGTGAAGACAGGGCTGAGGGCGAGCAGTACTTC

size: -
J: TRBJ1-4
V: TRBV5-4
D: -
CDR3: CASSGGWQNEKLFF
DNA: TGTGCCAGCAGCGGGGGATGGCAGAATGAAAAACTGTTTTTT

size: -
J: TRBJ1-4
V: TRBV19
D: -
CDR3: CASSVPGGTNEKLFF
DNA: TGTGCCAGTAGTGTCCCTGGTGGAACTAATGAAAAACTGTTTTTT

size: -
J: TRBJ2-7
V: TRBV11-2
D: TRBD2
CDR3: CASSPTGGYEQYF
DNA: TGTGCCAGCAGCCCAACGGGGGGCTACGAGCAGTACTTC

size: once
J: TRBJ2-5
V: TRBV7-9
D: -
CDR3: CASSRGDSEQETQYF
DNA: TGTGCCAGCAGCCGGGGGGACAGCGAGCAAGAGACCCAGTACTTC

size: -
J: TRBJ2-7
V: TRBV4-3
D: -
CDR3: CASSQERRGEQYF
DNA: TGCGCCAGCAGCCAAGAAAGGCGGGGCGAGCAGTACTTC

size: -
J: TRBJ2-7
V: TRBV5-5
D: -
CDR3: CASSLGGGGEQYF
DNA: TGTGCCAGCAGCTTGGGTGGTGGGGGCGAGCAGTACTTC

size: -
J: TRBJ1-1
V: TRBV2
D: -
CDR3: CASRSLVTANTEAFF
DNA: TGTGCCAGCAGGTCTCTGGTGACAGCCAACACTGAAGCTTTCTTT

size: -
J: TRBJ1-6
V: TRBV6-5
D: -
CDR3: CASSYSMASYNSPLHF
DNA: TGTGCCAGCAGTTACTCGATGGCGTCCTATAATTCACCCCTCCACTTT

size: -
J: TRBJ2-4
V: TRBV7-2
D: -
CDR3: CALARGKIAKNIQYF
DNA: TGTGCCCTAGCCAGGGGCAAAATAGCCAAAAACATTCAGTACTTC

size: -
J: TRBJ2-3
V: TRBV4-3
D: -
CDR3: CASSQVAYTDTQYF
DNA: TGCGCCAGCAGCCAAGTGGCCTACACAGATACGCAGTATTTT

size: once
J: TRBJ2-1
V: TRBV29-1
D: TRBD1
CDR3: CSVPGTGVLRSYNEQFF
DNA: TGCAGCGTTCCTGGGACAGGGGTACTCAGGTCCTACAATGAGCAGTTCTTC

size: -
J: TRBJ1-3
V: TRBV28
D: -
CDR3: CASSLSGGIAVNTIYF
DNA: TGTGCCAGCAGCCTGTCGGGGGGGATAGCAGTAAACACCATATATTTT

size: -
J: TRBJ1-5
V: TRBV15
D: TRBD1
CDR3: CATSRDRGQQPQHF
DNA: TGTGCCACCAGCAGGGACAGGGGGCAACAGCCCCAGCATTTT

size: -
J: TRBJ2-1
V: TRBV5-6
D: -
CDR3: CASSPSRRQSSYNEQFF
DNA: TGTGCCAGCAGCCCCTCCCGCCGACAGAGCTCCTACAATGAGCAGTTCTTC

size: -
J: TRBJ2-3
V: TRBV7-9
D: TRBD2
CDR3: CASSLGAGGSTDTQYF
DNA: TGTGCCAGCAGCTTAGGAGCGGGAGGTAGCACAGATACGCAGTATTTT

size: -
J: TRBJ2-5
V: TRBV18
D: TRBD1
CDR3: CASSPPGQGGETQYF
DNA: TGTGCCAGCTCACCGCCGGGACAGGGAGGTGAGACCCAGTACTTC

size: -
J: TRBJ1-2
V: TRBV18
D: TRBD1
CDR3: CASSPGQGARGYTF
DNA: TGTGCCAGCTCTCCGGGACAGGGGGCGAGGGGCTACACCTTC

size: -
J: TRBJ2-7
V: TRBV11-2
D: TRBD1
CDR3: CASTKGQGSIEQYF
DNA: TGTGCCAGCACGAAGGGACAGGGATCCATAGAGCAGTACTTC

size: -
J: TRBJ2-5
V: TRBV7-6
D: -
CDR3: CASSKDESRKTQYF
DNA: TGTGCCAGCAGCAAAGATGAGAGTAGGAAGACCCAGTACTTC

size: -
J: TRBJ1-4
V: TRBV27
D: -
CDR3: CASSSQTNEKLFF
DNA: TGTGCCAGCAGCTCCCAAACTAATGAAAAACTGTTTTTT

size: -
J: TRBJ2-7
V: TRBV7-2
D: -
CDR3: CASSKDAGRSYEQYF
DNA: TGTGCCAGCAGCAAGGACGCCGGTAGGTCCTACGAGCAGTACTTC

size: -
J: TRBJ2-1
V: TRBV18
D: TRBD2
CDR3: CASSQLAGDVNEQFF
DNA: TGTGCCAGCTCACAACTAGCGGGAGATGTCAATGAGCAGTTCTTC

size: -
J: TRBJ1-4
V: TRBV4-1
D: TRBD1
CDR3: CASSQGTGAGNEKLFF
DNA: TGCGCCAGCAGCCAAGGTACAGGGGCAGGTAATGAAAAACTGTTTTTT

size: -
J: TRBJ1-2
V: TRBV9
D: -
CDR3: CASSASVTNYGYTF
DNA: TGTGCCAGCAGCGCGTCGGTTACTAACTATGGCTACACCTTC

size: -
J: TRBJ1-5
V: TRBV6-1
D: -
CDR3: CASSERRGGAGQPQHF
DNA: TGTGCCAGCAGTGAAAGGCGCGGGGGCGCAGGTCAGCCCCAGCATTTT

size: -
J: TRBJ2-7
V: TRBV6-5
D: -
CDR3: CASSYSRTPEQYF
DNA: TGTGCCAGCAGTTACTCCAGGACGCCCGAGCAGTACTTC

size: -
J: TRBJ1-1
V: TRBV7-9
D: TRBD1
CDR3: CASSPQGQGAGNTEAFF
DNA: TGTGCCAGCAGCCCCCAGGGACAGGGGGCCGGGAACACTGAAGCTTTCTTT

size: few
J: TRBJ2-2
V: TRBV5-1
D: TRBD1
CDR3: CASSLVGGGTGELFF
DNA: TGCGCCAGCAGCTTGGTAGGGGGCGGAACCGGGGAGCTGTTTTTT

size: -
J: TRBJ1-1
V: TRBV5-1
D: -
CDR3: CASRWGVNTEAFF
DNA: TGCGCCAGCAGGTGGGGGGTGAACACTGAAGCTTTCTTT

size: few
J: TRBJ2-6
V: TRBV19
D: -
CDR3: CASGPLTGANVLTF
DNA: TGTGCCAGTGGCCCGCTTACTGGGGCCAACGTCCTGACTTTC

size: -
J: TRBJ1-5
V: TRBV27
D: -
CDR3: CASSLRGFGQPQHF
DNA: TGTGCCAGCAGTTTGAGGGGGTTCGGTCAGCCCCAGCATTTT

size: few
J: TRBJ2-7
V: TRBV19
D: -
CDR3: CATTRGHTSYEQYF
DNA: TGTGCCACTACCAGGGGCCATACCTCCTACGAGCAGTACTTC

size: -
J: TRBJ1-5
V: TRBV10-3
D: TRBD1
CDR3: CATMTGGEYQPQHF
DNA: TGTGCCACCATGACAGGGGGAGAGTATCAGCCCCAGCATTTT

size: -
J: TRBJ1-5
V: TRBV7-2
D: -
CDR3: CASSLVHGGLGQPQHF
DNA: TGTGCCAGCAGCTTAGTTCATGGAGGGTTAGGTCAGCCCCAGCATTTT

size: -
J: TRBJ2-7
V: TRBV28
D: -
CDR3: CASSSRVYEQYF
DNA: TGTGCCAGCAGTTCCAGGGTGTACGAGCAGTACTTC

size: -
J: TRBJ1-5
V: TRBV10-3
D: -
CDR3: CAISPGVGDQPQHF
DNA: TGTGCCATCAGCCCCGGGGTAGGGGATCAGCCCCAGCATTTT

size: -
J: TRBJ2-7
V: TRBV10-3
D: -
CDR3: CAISNRDISYEQYF
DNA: TGTGCCATCAGTAATAGGGACATCTCCTACGAGCAGTACTTC

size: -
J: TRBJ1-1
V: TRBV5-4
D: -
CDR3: CASSLPQGSNTEAFF
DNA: TGTGCCAGCAGCCTCCCGCAGGGTTCAAACACTGAAGCTTTCTTT

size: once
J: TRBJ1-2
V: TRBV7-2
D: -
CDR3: CASSLNPFGGYTF
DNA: TGTGCCAGCAGCTTAAACCCTTTCGGGGGCTACACCTTC

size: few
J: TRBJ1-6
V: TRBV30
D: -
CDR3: CAWSFGAYNSPLHF
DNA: TGTGCCTGGAGTTTCGGGGCTTATAATTCACCCCTCCACTTT

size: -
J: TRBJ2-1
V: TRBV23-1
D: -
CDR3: CASSHLRQGRDEQFF
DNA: TGCGCCAGCAGCCACCTACGGCAGGGGAGGGATGAGCAGTTCTTC

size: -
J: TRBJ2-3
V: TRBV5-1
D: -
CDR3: CASSLVDTQYF
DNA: TGCGCCAGCAGCTTGGTAGATACGCAGTATTTT

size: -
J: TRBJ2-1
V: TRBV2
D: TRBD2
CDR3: CASRPLAGYEQFF
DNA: TGTGCCAGCAGACCCTTAGCGGGGTATGAGCAGTTCTTC